The T cell receptor (beta chain) under discussion was sequenced for a study of cytomegalovirus exposure and HLA in healthy donors. Looking at the study overall: An analysis done earlier identified 100 million to 140 million unique TCR beta sequences from approximately 180 million T cells.

This clone was seen more than once but under ten times. The antigen remains unidentified. CDR1 is SEHNR, CDR2 FQNEAQ, per germline (reference sequence). The CDR3 runs to 14 residues. Between the trimmed V and J ends, which lost 0 bases and 0 bases, there was a span of 5 bases. The study ran its PCR with 60 Vbeta and 13 Jbeta primers. Produced via immunoSEQ multiplex PCR; TCRdb's table is partial and in-frame only. The top ten clones hold about 3.9% of a sample with around 100,000 clones, over 50% of them seen once. Study results and limitations: Cytomegalovirus status was reportedly diagnosed by the classifier with high sensitivity and specificity.

The sequence derives from a man aged 25-45 years in good health and CMV-seronegative. The J gene is TRBJ1-2, the V gene TRBV7-9; D ambiguous. Sequencing was performed on PBMCs. CDR3 in amino acids: CASSLAVANYGYTF. DNA of the CDR3: TGTGCCAGCAGCTTAGCTGTAGCTAACTATGGCTACACCTTC.